A selection of T cell receptor beta chains follows, all from one sample in a study of T cell responses to AZD1222 COVID-19 vaccine. Sequencing used immunoSEQ multiplex PCR; TCRdb keeps in-frame clones, though not all of them. This repertoire shows nearly 90,000 clones, around 91% found once; its top ten account for around 5.5%. The material was peripheral blood, obtained 28 days after the second AZD1222 dose. These receptors came from an adult who received the AZD1222 COVID-19 vaccine. Each CDR3 is given with its conserved first and last residue. The order of the fields is clone size, J gene, V gene, D gene, CDR3 protein, CDR3 DNA. D genes are given only for firm matches. The size of a clone is reported for some rows only, either as once, few or many, or as a class for expanded clones.

>NA|TRBJ1-2|TRBV5-6|NA
CASSFPEDWINYGYTF
TGTGCCAGCAGCTTCCCGGAGGACTGGATCAACTATGGCTACACCTTC
>NA|TRBJ2-1|TRBV4-2|TRBD2
CASSQVAGGTINEQFF
TGTGCCAGCAGCCAAGTAGCGGGGGGGACAATCAATGAGCAGTTCTTC
>NA|TRBJ1-1|TRBV7-9|NA
CASSLAGGGMNTEAFF
TGTGCCAGCAGCTTAGCGGGCGGAGGAATGAACACTGAAGCTTTCTTT
>NA|TRBJ1-2|TRBV9|TRBD1
CASSAMGTGIYGYTF
TGTGCCAGCAGCGCAATGGGGACAGGCATCTATGGCTACACCTTC
>NA|TRBJ2-1|TRBV5-1|TRBD2
CASGDLAGPVDEQFF
TGCGCCAGCGGGGACCTAGCGGGGCCCGTTGATGAGCAGTTCTTC
>NA|TRBJ2-1|TRBV7-3|NA
CASSLNVAGDEQFF
TGTGCCAGCAGCTTAAATGTGGCAGGGGATGAGCAGTTCTTC
>NA|TRBJ2-3|TRBV11-2|TRBD2
CASSLSGSSGGTDTQYF
TGTGCCAGCAGCTTATCGGGGTCTAGCGGGGGCACAGATACGCAGTATTTT
>medium-sized|TRBJ1-3|TRBV7-2|NA
CASSYGGQGISGNTIYF
TGTGCCAGCAGCTACGGGGGGCAGGGGATTTCTGGAAACACCATATATTTT
>NA|TRBJ1-6|TRBV10-3|NA
CAIRDPDRNNSPLHF
TGTGCCATCAGAGACCCGGACAGAAATAATTCACCCCTCCACTTT
>NA|TRBJ1-1|TRBV6-5|TRBD1
CASRIGQVRDTEAFF
TGTGCCAGCAGGATCGGACAGGTTCGGGACACTGAAGCTTTCTTT
>NA|TRBJ2-1|TRBV6-5|TRBD2
CASSYSQASGYNEQFF
TGTGCCAGCAGTTACTCGCAGGCTAGCGGTTACAATGAGCAGTTCTTC
>once|TRBJ2-7|TRBV29-1|NA
CSALGGQLYEQYF
TGCAGCGCCCTAGGGGGGCAACTCTACGAGCAGTACTTC
>NA|TRBJ1-2|TRBV6-5|TRBD1
CASKMTGNYGYTF
TGTGCCAGCAAAATGACAGGGAACTATGGCTACACCTTC
>NA|TRBJ1-3|TRBV29-1|NA
CSVAVRGDSGNTIYF
TGCAGCGTTGCTGTGCGCGGGGACTCTGGAAACACCATATATTTT
>NA|TRBJ2-1|TRBV19|NA
CATRGPNDNEQFF
TGTGCCACCCGTGGGCCCAACGACAATGAGCAGTTCTTC
>NA|TRBJ2-1|TRBV19|NA
CASSIAGYNEQFF
TGTGCCAGTAGTATAGCGGGATACAATGAGCAGTTCTTC
>NA|TRBJ1-5|TRBV30|NA
CAWSENSFNQPQHF
TGTGCCTGGTCGGAAAACAGTTTCAATCAGCCCCAGCATTTT
>NA|TRBJ2-7|TRBV18|TRBD1
CASSPIRGGSSYEQYF
TGTGCCAGCTCACCAATACGAGGGGGCAGTTCCTACGAGCAGTACTTC
>few|TRBJ2-2|TRBV27|NA
CASSSWTGGELFF
TGTGCCAGCAGTTCTTGGACTGGCGGGGAGCTGTTTTTT
>NA|TRBJ1-1|TRBV4-1|NA
CASSQIRARMNTEAFF
TGCGCCAGCAGCCAAATCAGAGCCCGGATGAACACTGAAGCTTTCTTT
>NA|TRBJ1-1|TRBV30|TRBD1
CAWSPYLGQGNTEAFF
TGTGCCTGGAGTCCGTATCTAGGACAGGGTAACACTGAAGCTTTCTTT
>NA|TRBJ2-7|TRBV6-5|TRBD1
CASSRGQGAYGQYF
TGTGCCAGCAGTCGAGGACAGGGGGCCTACGGGCAGTACTTC
>NA|TRBJ2-2|TRBV6-2/TRBV6-3|NA
CASSYQLYTGELFF
TGTGCCAGCAGTTACCAGCTATACACCGGGGAGCTGTTTTTT